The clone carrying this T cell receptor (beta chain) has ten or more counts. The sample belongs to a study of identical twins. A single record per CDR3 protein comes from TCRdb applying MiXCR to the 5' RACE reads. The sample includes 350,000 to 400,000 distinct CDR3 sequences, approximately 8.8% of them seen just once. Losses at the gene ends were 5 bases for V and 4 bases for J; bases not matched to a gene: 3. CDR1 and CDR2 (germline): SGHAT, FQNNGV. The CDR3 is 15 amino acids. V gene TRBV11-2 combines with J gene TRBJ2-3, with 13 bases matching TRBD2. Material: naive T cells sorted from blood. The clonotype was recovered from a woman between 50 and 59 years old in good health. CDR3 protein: CASSQLAGGSDTQYF. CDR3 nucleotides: TGTGCCAGCAGCCAACTAGCGGGAGGGTCAGATACGCAGTATTTT.